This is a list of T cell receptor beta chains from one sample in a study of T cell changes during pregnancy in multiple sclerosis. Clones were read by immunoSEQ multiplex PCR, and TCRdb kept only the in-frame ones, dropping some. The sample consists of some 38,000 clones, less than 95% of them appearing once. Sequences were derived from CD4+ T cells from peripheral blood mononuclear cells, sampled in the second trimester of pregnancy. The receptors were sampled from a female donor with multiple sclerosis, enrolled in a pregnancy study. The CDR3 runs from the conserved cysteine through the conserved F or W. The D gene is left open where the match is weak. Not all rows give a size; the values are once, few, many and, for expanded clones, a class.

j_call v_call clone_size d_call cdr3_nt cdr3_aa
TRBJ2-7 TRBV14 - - TGTGCCAGCAGCCACTCCGGAGGCGGGCAGTACTTC CASSHSGGGQYF
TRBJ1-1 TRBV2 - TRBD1 TGTGCCAGCAGCGGGACAGGGTACGAAGCTTTCTTT CASSGTGYEAFF
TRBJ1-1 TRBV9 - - TGTGCCAGCAGCGTAGATCCGGCAGGCACTGAAGCTTTCTTT CASSVDPAGTEAFF
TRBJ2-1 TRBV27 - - TGTGCCAGCCGATCTAGTGGGGGCGCCTACAATGAGCAGTTCTTC CASRSSGGAYNEQFF
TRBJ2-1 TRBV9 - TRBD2 TGTGCCAGCAGCGTAGGGGCTAGCGGAACGGTAAATGAGCAGTTCTTC CASSVGASGTVNEQFF
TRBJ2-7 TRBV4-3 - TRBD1 TGCGCCAGCAGCCAACTCCCCGGGACAGGGCACTCTTTCGAGCAGTACTTC CASSQLPGTGHSFEQYF
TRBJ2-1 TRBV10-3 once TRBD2 TGTGCCATCAGTGAGCCGGGAGGGCCCTCGAATGAGCAGTTCTTC CAISEPGGPSNEQFF
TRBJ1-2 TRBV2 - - TGTGCCAGCAGTCCGAGGACAGCTAACTATGGCTACACCTTC CASSPRTANYGYTF
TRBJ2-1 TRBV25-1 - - TGTGCCAGCATGAGTAGGGGTATCTACAATGAGCAGTTCTTC CASMSRGIYNEQFF
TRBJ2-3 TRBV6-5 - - TGTGCCAGCAGACTAGCTCCCGCGAGAGATACGCAGTATTTT CASRLAPARDTQYF
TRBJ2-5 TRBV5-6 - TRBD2 TGTGCCAGCAGCCGTCCGGGACTAGCAGTAGAGACCCAGTACTTC CASSRPGLAVETQYF
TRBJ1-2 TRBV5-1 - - TGCGCCAGCAGCTTGGCACAGGCGAACTATGGCTACACCTTC CASSLAQANYGYTF
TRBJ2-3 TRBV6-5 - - TGTGCCAGCAGTTACCAACTACCGAGCACAGATACGCAGTATTTT CASSYQLPSTDTQYF
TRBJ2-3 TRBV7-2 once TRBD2 TGTGCCAGCAGCGACAGTACTAGCGGGTATACGCAGTATTTT CASSDSTSGYTQYF
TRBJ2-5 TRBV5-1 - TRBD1 TGCGCCAGCAGCTCCGGGACAGGTCAACAAGAGACCCAGTACTTC CASSSGTGQQETQYF
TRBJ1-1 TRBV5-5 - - TGTGCCAGCAGCTTGGTCGTGGGGGCTGGGGCTTTCTTT CASSLVVGAGAFF
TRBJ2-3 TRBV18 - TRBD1 TGTGCCAGCTCACCCAGTCTTCCGGACAGGGGGAACACAGATACGCAGTATTTT CASSPSLPDRGNTDTQYF
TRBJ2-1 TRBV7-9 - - TGTGCCAGCAGCTCCTCCTCCAGGGACTACAATGAGCAGTTCTTC CASSSSSRDYNEQFF